The 24 T cell receptor beta chains given below trace back to one sample, sequenced in a study of blood T cell repertoires in COVID-19. The repertoire was sequenced with immunoSEQ multiplex PCR; TCRdb's copy has only in-frame clones and lacks some. This sample has tens of thousands of clones, with 79% found just once. Sequences were obtained from peripheral blood. All receptors derive from a woman older than 75 with active or convalescent COVID-19.

V and J are TRBV5-1 and TRBJ1-4, with a possible D match to TRBD1 (5 bases). Germline assignment: CDR1 SGHRS and CDR2 YFSETQ. CDR3 length: 16 amino acids. V was shortened by 0 bases and J by 0 bases, with 9 bases between the two germline ends. The chain's CDR3 is CASSLDRLATNEKLFF. As DNA, the CDR3 is TGCGCCAGCAGCTTGGACAGGCTTGCAACTAATGAAAAACTGTTTTTT.

This clone is medium-sized in the sample. This chain joins TRBV24-1 and TRBJ2-7, with TRBD1 identical over 7 bases. The CDR3 contains 15 residues. Trimming cost V 4 bases and J 5 bases; bases outside gene matches: 10. Germline CDR1 reads KGHDR; CDR2 reads SFDVKD. The CDR3 reads CATSENDRVSNEQYF. The CDR3 DNA is TGTGCCACCAGTGAGAACGACAGGGTGAGCAACGAGCAGTACTTC.

In this sample, this clone turned up once. The chain uses TRBV3-1 (or the pseudogene TRBV3-2) and TRBJ2-6; no clear D gene. This CDR3 is built from 14 residues. Germline V gene lookup returns CDR1 LGHDT and CDR2 YNNKEL (reference sequence). V was cut by 4 bases and J by 4 bases, with 8 bases left in between. CDR3: CASSPKPGANVLTF. The CDR3 nucleotides are TGTGCCAGCAGCCCTAAGCCCGGGGCCAACGTCCTGACTTTC.

This chain uses TRBV5-6 with TRBJ1-2, with 10 bases aligning to TRBD1. After removal of 4 bases from V and 2 bases from J, the junction contained 8 bases not matched to a gene. CDR1 is SGHDT and CDR2 is YYEEEE in the germline V gene. The CDR3 has 16 amino acids. The CDR3 bases are TGTGCCAGCAGCCGGGACAGGGGAATCGGGAACTATGGCTACACCTTC. It specifies CASSRDRGIGNYGYTF.

The rearrangement links TRBV7-9 to TRBJ1-2, with a tentative D call TRBD1 (6 bases). CDR1 is SEHNR, CDR2 FQNEAQ, per germline (reference sequence). The V end was cut by 4 bases, the J end by 7 bases, with 19 bases between. The CDR3 has 15 amino acids. CDR3 nucleotide sequence: TGTGCCAGCAGCTCCGCCCCCGACAGGCGGAGTGGCTACACCTTC. Its protein is CASSSAPDRRSGYTF.

This chain connects TRBV2 to TRBJ1-6; TRBD1 might be the D (5 bases). The CDR3 spans 12 residues. V was clipped by 8 bases and J by 8 bases, with 10 bases between them. Germline CDR1 reads SNHLY; CDR2 reads FYNNEI. The CDR3 protein is CASQQEHSPLHF. As DNA, the CDR3 is TGTGCCAGCCAACAGGAGCATTCACCCCTCCACTTT.

The chain joins TRBV6-1 to TRBJ2-3; perhaps TRBD1 as D (5 bases). Trimming took off 3 bases at V and 1 base at J, with 8 bases between the two ends. CDR1 is MNHNS and CDR2 is SASEGT in the germline V gene. The CDR3 loop spans 14 amino acids. CDR3 DNA: TGTGCCAGCAGTGAGCCAGGGCGCACAGATACGCAGTATTTT. This encodes CASSEPGRTDTQYF.

The chain employs TRBV7-9 and TRBJ1-2; a weak D match, TRBD1 (5 bases). Germline V gene data show CDR1 as SEHNR and CDR2 as FQNEAQ (reference sequence). The CDR3 consists of 14 residues. The ends were cut back, 2 bases at V and 6 bases at J, with 13 bases in the middle. The chain's CDR3 is CASSLMGLTDGYTF. The CDR3 coding sequence is TGTGCCAGCAGCTTAATGGGGCTAACGGATGGCTACACCTTC.

This clone showed up just a few times. The V and J genes are TRBV30 and TRBJ1-2; TRBD1 agrees at 8 bases. Germline V gives CDR1 GTSNPN, CDR2 SVGIG (reference sequence). The CDR3 extends over 15 amino acids. The junction had 16 bases not matched to a gene; V was cut back by 8 bases and J by 5 bases. This chain's CDR3 is CARRDRPLPLYGYTF. The DNA for the CDR3 is TGTGCCAGACGGGACAGGCCTCTCCCGCTATATGGCTACACCTTC.

The chain links TRBV3-1 (or the pseudogene TRBV3-2) to TRBJ1-6; a weak D match, TRBD1 (5 bases). This CDR3 is built from 15 residues. Between the trimmed V and J ends, which lost 1 base and 9 bases, there was a span of 13 bases. Germline V CDR1 and CDR2: LGHDT, YNNKEL (reference sequence). CDR3 DNA: TGTGCCAGCAGCCAAGCTTCCAGGGTCGGTTCACCCCTCCACTTT. It yields the protein CASSQASRVGSPLHF.

The chain carries TRBV6-1 and TRBJ1-2, with TRBD1 as a possible D gene (6 bases). This CDR3 has 17 amino acids. Trimming removed 3 bases from V and 2 bases from J, with 19 bases in between. The germline gives CDR1 MNHNS, CDR2 SASEGT. The CDR3 DNA reads as TGTGCCAGCAGTGACCTGTTGAGGACAGCCCTAAACTATGGCTACACCTTC. Amino acid sequence: CASSDLLRTALNYGYTF.

The chain joins TRBV18 to TRBJ2-7, with a possible D match to TRBD1 (5 bases). CDR1 and CDR2 (germline): KGHSH, LQKENI. V dropped 6 bases and J dropped 1 base, with 10 bases sitting between them. CDR3 size: 13 residues. CDR3: CASSQQASYEQYF. CDR3 in DNA: TGTGCCAGCTCCCAACAGGCGTCCTACGAGCAGTACTTC. Combining the CDR3 with reference TRBV18 and TRBJ2-7 gives the whole variable domain NAGVMQNPRHLVRRRGQEARLRCSPMKGHSHVYWYRQLPEEGLKFMVYLQKENIIDESGMPKERFSAEFPKEGPSILRIQQVVRGDSAAYFCASSQQASYEQYFGPGTRLTVT.

Comment on this clone: Other DNA variants within this sample encode the same CDR3. This sequence joins TRBV20-1 and TRBJ2-7; the D gene is possibly TRBD2 (6 bases). V lost 2 bases to trimming and J lost 4 bases, with 6 bases between them. The CDR3 has 11 residues. Germline V gene lookup returns CDR1 DFQATT and CDR2 SNEGSKA (reference sequence). This CDR3 is CSARSGYEQYF. The DNA for the CDR3 is TGCAGTGCTAGAAGCGGGTACGAGCAGTACTTC.

This clone has a count of ten or more. The chain recombines TRBV7-9 with TRBJ1-2; 9 positions agree with TRBD1. Germline trimming cut 5 bases from V and 6 bases from J; bases unmatched to any gene: 10. The CDR3 has 15 amino acids. Germline CDR1 reads SEHNR; CDR2 reads FQNEAQ (reference sequence). CDR3 residues: CASSQDRGGKDGYTF. The CDR3 region has the DNA TGTGCCAGCAGCCAGGACAGGGGAGGCAAAGATGGCTACACCTTC.

This chain joins TRBV9 and TRBJ1-1; tentatively, D is TRBD1 (5 bases). CDR1 is SGDLS and CDR2 is YYNGEE in the germline V gene. There are 15 residues in the CDR3. V was trimmed by 1 base and J by 11 bases, leaving 21 bases between them. CDR3 in amino acids: CASSVRGDGFGGAFF. Here the CDR3 DNA reads TGTGCCAGCAGCGTAAGGGGCGACGGATTTGGTGGGGCTTTCTTT.

V is TRBV3-1 (or the pseudogene TRBV3-2) and J is TRBJ2-1; 7 nucleotides match TRBD1. There are 12 residues in the CDR3. Germline CDR1 LGHDT, CDR2 YNNKEL (reference sequence). V shed 4 bases, J shed 10 bases, and the junction held 4 bases outside the gene matches. CDR3 nucleotide sequence: TGTGCCAGCAGCCTCCGGGACAGCGAGCAGTTCTTC. It translates to CASSLRDSEQFF.

This clone turned up a few times. J is TRBJ1-1 and V is TRBV7-9; 9 bases are shared with TRBD1. V shed 6 bases and J 8 bases; nucleotides not matched to a gene: 13. Germline V CDR1 and CDR2: SEHNR, FQNEAQ (reference sequence). This CDR3 spans 15 amino acids. The chain's CDR3 is CASRPGTGRVGEAFF. The CDR3 bases are TGTGCCAGCAGGCCCGGGACAGGGCGCGTTGGGGAAGCTTTCTTT.

This chain uses TRBV11-1 with TRBJ1-4; 11 bases agree with TRBD1. The CDR3 consists of 14 residues. V dropped 5 bases and J dropped 8; count of bases not matched to a gene: 4. The germline V gene has CDR1 SGHAT and CDR2 FQDESV (reference sequence). The chain's CDR3 is CASSTGTGGEKLFF. In DNA form, the CDR3 reads TGTGCCAGCAGCACCGGGACAGGGGGAGAAAAACTGTTTTTT.

This clone was seen just once. The V gene is TRBV6-5, the J gene TRBJ1-2; D gene ambiguous. Trimming took off 7 bases at V and 8 bases at J, with 17 bases between the two ends. Germline CDR1 is MNHEY and CDR2 is SVGAGI. CDR3 length: 13 amino acids. The CDR3 nucleotides read TGTGCCAGCATCCTCCCGGGTCGGAGGGGCTACACCTTC. As protein: CASILPGRRGYTF.

This chain joins TRBV5-4 and TRBJ2-7; 8 bases map to TRBD2. Germline CDR1 is SGHNT and CDR2 is YYREEE (reference sequence). The J segment lost 6 bases and the V segment lost 8 bases, leaving 10 bases of the junction unmatched. There are 13 residues in the CDR3. The CDR3 region is CASHPGGEGEQYF. CDR3 in DNA: TGTGCCAGTCACCCGGGAGGGGAGGGCGAGCAGTACTTC.

This clone was observed a single time. The chain employs TRBV2 and TRBJ1-1; 12 bases fit TRBD1. The CDR3 sequence is 12 residues long. Trimming at V came to 6 bases and at J to 10 bases, leaving 3 bases not matched to a gene. Germline V gene data show CDR1 as SNHLY and CDR2 as FYNNEI. This chain's CDR3 is CASSGDRGRAFF. The CDR3 DNA follows: TGTGCCAGCAGCGGGGACAGGGGGCGAGCTTTCTTT.

This chain links TRBV30 with TRBJ1-5, with D possibly matching TRBD1 (6 bases). V dropped 0 bases and J dropped 7 bases, with 10 bases sitting between them. Per the germline V gene, CDR1 is GTSNPN and CDR2 is SVGIG (reference sequence). There are 13 residues in the CDR3. The CDR3 bases are TGTGCCTGGAGTGTGCAGGGACAACAGCCCCAGCATTTT. Translating it yields CAWSVQGQQPQHF.

V is TRBV4-2 and J is TRBJ1-3; TRBD1 aligns across 8 bases. With 4 bases clipped from V and 4 bases from J, the junction kept 9 bases outside the gene matches. CDR1 is LGHNA and CDR2 is YNFKEQ in the germline V gene. The CDR3 has 16 amino acids. CDR3 coding DNA: TGTGCCAGCAGCCGTCAGACAGGGGATACCGGAAACACCATATATTTT. It encodes CASSRQTGDTGNTIYF.

The chain recombines TRBV19 with TRBJ1-2, with no clear D. The CDR3 covers 16 residues. Germline lookup yields CDR1 LNHDA and CDR2 SQIVND (reference sequence). V dropped 5 bases and J dropped 4 bases, with 20 bases sitting between them. CDR3 in DNA: TGTGCCAGTAGTCCGGACGGGGTCTTCGAAAGCTATGGCTACACCTTC. Its translation is CASSPDGVFESYGYTF.